These 16 T cell receptor beta chains were all obtained from the same sample, sequenced in a study of blood T cell repertoires in COVID-19. Repertoires were generated with immunoSEQ multiplex PCR, while TCRdb's copy carries only in-frame clones and drops some. There are about 160,000 clones in the sample; approximately 85% occur only once, and approximately 10% lies in the top ten. The specimen was peripheral blood. Source of these receptors: a man aged 55 to 69 with active or convalescent COVID-19.

The V call is TRBV4-1, the J call TRBJ2-7; 8 bases align to TRBD1. CDR1 is MGHRA, CDR2 YSYEKL, per germline. The CDR3 totals 16 residues. V lost 0 bases and J lost 2; bases outside the gene matches: 6. This CDR3 reads CASSQDLGTGAYEQYF. The CDR3 bases are TGCGCCAGCAGCCAAGATCTAGGGACAGGCGCCTACGAGCAGTACTTC.

A few counts support this clone. This chain connects TRBV19 to TRBJ1-1; 8 nucleotides agree with TRBD1. Unmatched junction bases numbered 8, after V lost 1 base and J lost 4 bases. Germline assignment: CDR1 LNHDA and CDR2 SQIVND (reference sequence). CDR3 length: 16 residues. The CDR3 is CASSIVGRGPGTEAFF. The CDR3 bases are TGTGCCAGTAGTATAGTAGGCAGGGGGCCGGGCACTGAAGCTTTCTTT.

This chain connects TRBV6-5 to TRBJ2-3, with 8 bases lining up with TRBD2. This CDR3 region has 16 residues. The V gene end was trimmed by 0 bases and the J gene end by 0 bases; junction bases not matched to a gene: 2. Germline CDR1 and CDR2: MNHEY and SVGAGI. The CDR3 DNA sequence: TGTGCCAGCAGTTACTCCGCTAGCGGGAGCACAGATACGCAGTATTTT. This translates into CASSYSASGSTDTQYF.

J is TRBJ2-3 and V is TRBV27; TRBD2 aligns across 11 bases. Germline V gives CDR1 MNHEY, CDR2 SMNVEV (reference sequence). V was clipped by 3 bases and J by 6 bases; unmatched bases: 8. This CDR3 has 16 amino acids. The CDR3 loop reads CASSFYTSGRGDTQYF. The CDR3 nucleotides are TGTGCCAGCAGTTTCTATACTAGCGGGAGAGGGGATACGCAGTATTTT.

The CDR3 reads CASNSGQLHEQYF. CDR3 coding DNA: TGTGCCAGCAACTCGGGACAGCTCCACGAGCAGTACTTC. V is TRBV2 and J is TRBJ2-7; TRBD1 agrees at 7 bases. V lost 7 bases and J lost 5; bases outside the gene matches: 8. Germline CDR1 and CDR2: SNHLY and FYNNEI. The CDR3 loop spans 13 amino acids.

The rearrangement joins TRBV24-1 to TRBJ1-2; D not resolved. Trimming left V 4 bases short and J 2 bases short, with 4 bases between. The germline V gene has CDR1 KGHDR and CDR2 SFDVKD. The CDR3 consists of 12 residues. The CDR3 reads CATSERNYGYTF. The CDR3 DNA is TGTGCCACCAGTGAGCGAAACTATGGCTACACCTTC.

This clone occurred a few times. The chain has TRBV9 and TRBJ2-3, with TRBD2 matching 7 bases. V gave up 3 bases and J gave up 6 bases; unmatched junction bases: 13. Germline V CDR1 and CDR2: SGDLS, YYNGEE. This CDR3 has 16 residues. DNA of the CDR3: TGTGCCAGCAGCGATTACCAAACAGCGGGACGGGATACGCAGTATTTT. It codes for CASSDYQTAGRDTQYF.

Only a few counts were recorded for this clone. The V call is TRBV27, the J call TRBJ1-4; D is unclear. The ends were cut back, 2 bases at V and 0 bases at J, with 7 bases in the middle. The CDR3 is made up of 15 amino acids. Germline assignment: CDR1 MNHEY and CDR2 SMNVEV (reference sequence). The chain's CDR3 is CASSLQRATNEKLFF. For the CDR3, the DNA is TGTGCCAGCAGTTTACAGCGTGCAACTAATGAAAAACTGTTTTTT.

This clone has a handful of counts. The chain recombines TRBV19 with TRBJ2-1; 11 bases line up with TRBD2. This CDR3 has 15 residues. Germline V CDR1 and CDR2: LNHDA, SQIVND (reference sequence). The junction had 3 bases not matched to a gene; V was cut back by 6 bases and J by 2 bases. For the CDR3, the DNA is TGTGCCAGTAGCCCTAGCGGGGGGACCTACAATGAGCAGTTCTTC. Its translation is CASSPSGGTYNEQFF.

The chain combines TRBV6-5 with TRBJ1-6; TRBD1 matches at 7 bases. The CDR3 loop spans 13 amino acids. With V trimmed by 5 bases and J by 8 bases, 3 bases remained unmatched. The V gene's germline CDR1 is MNHEY and CDR2 SVGAGI. CDR3 sequence reads: CASSRTGYSPLHF. The CDR3 nucleotides read TGTGCCAGCAGTCGGACAGGTTATTCACCCCTCCACTTT.

The V call is TRBV28, the J call TRBJ2-7; D gene ambiguous. Trimming shortened V by 6 bases and J by 2 bases, and 11 bases separated the two germline ends. This CDR3 has 13 residues. From germline, CDR1 is MDHEN and CDR2 SYDVKM. CDR3 protein: CASRPQMTYEQYF. The CDR3 nucleotides are TGTGCCAGCAGGCCACAAATGACCTACGAGCAGTACTTC.

The rearrangement uses TRBV2 and TRBJ1-5, with 7 bases identical to TRBD1. Per the germline V gene, CDR1 is SNHLY and CDR2 is FYNNEI. The V gene end was trimmed by 0 bases and the J gene end by 7 bases; junction bases not matched to a gene: 6. This CDR3 is 15 amino acids long. The CDR3 region has the DNA TGTGCCAGCAGTGAAGCAGAGGGGGCCTACCAGCCCCAGCATTTT. Residues: CASSEAEGAYQPQHF.

The chain employs TRBV7-3 and TRBJ2-1, with 11 bases that match TRBD2. V gave up 5 bases and J gave up 4 bases; unmatched junction bases: 4. Germline V CDR1 and CDR2: SGHTA, FQGTGA. The CDR3 consists of 15 residues. CDR3 in amino acids: CASSALAGAYNEQFF. Written as DNA, the CDR3 is TGTGCCAGCAGCGCACTAGCGGGGGCTTACAATGAGCAGTTCTTC.

The chain carries TRBV19 and TRBJ2-6; D may be TRBD2 (5 bases). The ends were cut back, 6 bases at V and 4 bases at J, with 13 bases in the middle. Germline CDR1 LNHDA, CDR2 SQIVND (reference sequence). The CDR3 spans 15 residues. This CDR3 reads CASSILANGANVLTF. The CDR3 DNA is TGTGCCAGTAGCATCTTAGCGAACGGGGCCAACGTCCTGACTTTC. Looking up the rest from reference TRBV19 and TRBJ2-6 gives the full variable domain: DGGITQSPKYLFRKEGQNVTLSCEQNLNHDAMYWYRQDPGQGLRLIYYSQIVNDFQKGDIAEGYSVSREKKESFPLTVTSAQKNPTAFYLCASSILANGANVLTFGAGSRLTVL.

This chain connects TRBV11-1 to TRBJ2-7, with D maybe TRBD1 (8 bases). Between the trimmed V and J ends, which lost 5 bases and 1 base, there was a span of 15 bases. This CDR3 comprises 15 residues. Looked up from germline, CDR1 is SGHAT and CDR2 is FQDESV (reference sequence). The CDR3 region has the DNA TGTGCCAGCAGCACAGCGGGACAGGCTTCCTACGAGCAGTACTTC. Translated, it gives CASSTAGQASYEQYF.

CDR3: CASSRGQGGLDEQYF. The CDR3 region has the DNA TGTGCCAGCTCACGCGGACAGGGTGGACTCGACGAGCAGTACTTC. This sequence joins TRBV18 and TRBJ2-7; 8 bases align to TRBD1. CDR3 length: 15 residues. Germline loops: CDR1 KGHSH, CDR2 LQKENI. J lost 5 bases, V lost 4 bases, and 10 bases had no gene match. The whole variable domain, remainder taken from reference TRBV18 and TRBJ2-7, is NAGVMQNPRHLVRRRGQEARLRCSPMKGHSHVYWYRQLPEEGLKFMVYLQKENIIDESGMPKERFSAEFPKEGPSILRIQQVVRGDSAAYFCASSRGQGGLDEQYFGPGTRLTVT.